This T cell receptor beta chain was sequenced in a study of T cell repertoires in ileal Crohn's disease. The germline V gene has CDR1 SGHNT and CDR2 YYREEE (reference sequence). Trimming took 0 bases from V and 0 from J, leaving 6 bases between them. The CDR3 is 14 residues long. Assay: immunoSEQ multiplex PCR; the TCRdb copy retains only in-frame clones and omits some. The table has about 380 clones, more than 85% seen once. Surgical specimens yielded lamina propria lymphocytes, which were density-gradient separated and then sorted. Eligibility required adulthood, ileal or ileocolonic Crohn's disease and indicated ileocolonic resection.

This TCR derives from an adult with Crohn's disease. The V call is TRBV5-4, the J call TRBJ1-1; D remains unclear. Sequenced sample: CD8+ T cells sorted from the ileum. This CDR3 reads CASSLDSLNTEAFF. In nucleotides, the CDR3 is TGTGCCAGCAGCTTGGACAGCTTGAACACTGAAGCTTTCTTT. The full variable domain, in which reference TRBV5-4 and TRBJ1-1 provide the parts outside the CDR3, is ETGVTQSPTHLIKTRGQQVTLRCSSQSGHNTVSWYQQALGQGPQFIFQYYREEENGRGNFPPRFSGLQFPNYSSELNVNALELDDSALYLCASSLDSLNTEAFFGQGTRLTVV.